This TCR beta chain appears in the sequencing data of a study of tumor-infiltrating lymphocytes in localized non-small cell lung cancer. Turning to the study itself: The cohort mixed smokers and never-smokers, several histologies, and some post-neoadjuvant-chemotherapy samples. Resected tumor was paired with non-adjacent uninvolved lung from the same patient.

The protocol was immunoSEQ multiplex PCR, while the TCRdb copy is restricted to in-frame clones and leaves out a portion. The sample holds approximately 9,700 clones, around 74% seen once. By share, this clone counts as medium-sized. The antigen remains unidentified. Study observations and caveats: Immunotypes IM1 and IM2 had similar TCR-derived T-cell fractions.

Sequenced sample: uninvolved lung tissue not adjacent to the tumor. The receptor was derived from a human donor with non-small cell lung cancer.

The CDR3 region is CASSLALLVNYGYTF. CDR3 nucleotides: TGTGCCAGCAGCTTAGCGTTATTAGTTAACTATGGCTACACCTTC. The chain joins TRBV7-9 to TRBJ1-2; D unclear. The germline V and J ends were trimmed by 0 bases and 1 base, with 9 bases remaining between them. The germline V gene has CDR1 SEHNR and CDR2 FQNEAQ (reference sequence). The CDR3 has 15 residues.